Given below is one TCR beta chain in context. CDR1 is MNHEY, CDR2 SVGAGI, per germline. This CDR3 is 11 amino acids long. The V and J ends lost 10 bases and 7 bases respectively, with 10 bases between them. Methods used by the authors: It was from reference gene primer amplification that nucleated cell counts were estimated. Sequencing used immunoSEQ multiplex PCR; TCRdb keeps in-frame clones, though not all of them. The D gene and trimming were derived from the DNA, and the V and J assignments and clone size from that table. The table shows 150,000 to 180,000 clones, with roughly 80% occurring only once. These data come from a study of blood T cell repertoires in COVID-19. Study at large: PBMCs, B-cell-depleted T cells, or T cells were the source of the cDNA or gDNA that made up the material.

Seattle cases were enrolled at active infection and followed longitudinally. This chain connects TRBV6-5 to TRBJ1-4; possibly TRBD1 for D (6 bases). The receptor comes from an older woman with COVID-19, enrolled during active disease. Sequencing input: peripheral blood. The CDR3 nucleotides are TGTGCCACCACAGGGAGTGAAAAACTGTTTTTT. It specifies CATTGSEKLFF.